The clone carrying this TCR beta chain was detected many times. The antigen remains undetermined. V lost 4 bases and J 5 bases, leaving 16 bases between the germline ends. The CDR3 spans 15 residues. Breast cancer patients provided tissue from their axillary draining lymph nodes. TCRdb reprocessed the multiplex PCR reads with MiXCR, giving one entry per CDR3 protein. The sample has about 180,000 distinct CDR3 sequences, around a third seen once. The sample comes from a study of breast tumors, draining lymph nodes, adjacent tissues. Findings of the study overall: Tumor repertoires ranked between lymph nodes and nontumor tissue in diversity, with V and J gene preferences. The lymph node origin of tumor T cells was framed as consistent with a hypothesis, not demonstrated.

The receptor's source is a female donor with breast cancer. Some clones in this sample may be carry-over from other donors' samples. The gene calls are TRBV12-3 or TRBV12-4 and TRBJ2-3; TRBD2 might be the D (6 bases). Sequenced sample: axillary lymph node tissue. The CDR3, as DNA: TGTGCCAGCAGTTACCTATCGGCGGGGATAGATACGCAGTATTTT. Protein sequence: CASSYLSAGIDTQYF.